Described below is a single T cell receptor beta chain sequence and its context. Germline CDR1 is ENHRY and CDR2 is SYGVKD. CDR3 length: 14 amino acids. V shed 8 bases, J shed 4 bases, and the junction held 11 bases outside the gene matches. This record comes from a study of cytomegalovirus exposure and HLA in healthy donors. Vbeta (60) and Jbeta (13) primers were used in the PCR. Libraries were prepared by immunoSEQ multiplex PCR; TCRdb keeps only in-frame clonotypes and omits some of them. This table has more than 50,000 clones, approximately 71% appearing once. V is TRBV10-3 and J is TRBJ2-7, with 7 nucleotides matching TRBD2. This sequence originates from a middle-aged man in good health and CMV-seropositive. Sequenced sample: PBMCs. The CDR3 DNA follows: TGTGCCATCGGAGAGGCGGGGGACCCATACGAGCAGTACTTC. It codes for CAIGEAGDPYEQYF.